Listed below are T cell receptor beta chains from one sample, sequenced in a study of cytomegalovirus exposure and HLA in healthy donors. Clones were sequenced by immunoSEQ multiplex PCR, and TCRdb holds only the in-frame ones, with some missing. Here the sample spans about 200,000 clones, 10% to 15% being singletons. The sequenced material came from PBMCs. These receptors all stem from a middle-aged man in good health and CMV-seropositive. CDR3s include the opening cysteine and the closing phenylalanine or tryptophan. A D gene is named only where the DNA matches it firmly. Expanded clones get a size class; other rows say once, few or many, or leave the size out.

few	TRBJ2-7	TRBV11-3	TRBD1	TGTGCCAGCAGAATACGGACAGGCGGACACTACGAGCAGTACTTC	CASRIRTGGHYEQYF
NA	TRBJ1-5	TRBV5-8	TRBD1	TGTGCCAGCAGCTTGGCCGACAGGGATGATCAGCCCCAGCATTTT	CASSLADRDDQPQHF
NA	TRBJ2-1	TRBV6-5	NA	TGTGCCAGCAGTTACGGCAAACAGGCGGATGAGCAGTTCTTC	CASSYGKQADEQFF
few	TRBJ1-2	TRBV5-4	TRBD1	TGTGCCAGCAGCTTCGGGACAGGGGATCATGGCTACACCTTC	CASSFGTGDHGYTF
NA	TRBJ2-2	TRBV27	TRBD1	TGTGCCAGCAATTTTCACTCCGGGACAGTGAACACCGGGGAGCTGTTTTTT	CASNFHSGTVNTGELFF
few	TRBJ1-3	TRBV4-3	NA	TGCGCCAGCAGCCTAAGCGCTCCGGAGCATGGAAACACCATATATTTT	CASSLSAPEHGNTIYF
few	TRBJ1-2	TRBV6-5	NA	TGTGCCAGCAGTTTCGACAGGCTTAACTATGGCTACACCTTC	CASSFDRLNYGYTF
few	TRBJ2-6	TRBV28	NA	TGTGCCAGCGGTGCGCGGTCTGGGGCCAACGTCCTGACTTTC	CASGARSGANVLTF
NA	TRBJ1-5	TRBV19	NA	TGTGCCAGTAGTACCCCGGGGGGCGGCAATCAGCCCCAGCATTTT	CASSTPGGGNQPQHF
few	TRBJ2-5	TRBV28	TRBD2	TGTGCCAGCAGTTACGAGGGACTAGCGGGGATAGGGACCCAGTACTTC	CASSYEGLAGIGTQYF
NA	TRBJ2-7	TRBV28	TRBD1	TGTGCCAGCAAGGGGACAGGGGGCGGAAGGCAGTACTTC	CASKGTGGGRQYF
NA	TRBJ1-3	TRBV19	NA	TGTGCCAGACAGGGATGTACTGGAAACACCATATATTTT	CARQGCTGNTIYF
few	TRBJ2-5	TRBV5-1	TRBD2	TGCGCCAGCAGCTCTGGGACTAGCGGGGGCCAAGAGACCCAGTACTTC	CASSSGTSGGQETQYF
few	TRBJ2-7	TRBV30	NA	TGTGCCTGGAGTTCGGGACACCTAAACTTC	CAWSSGHLNF
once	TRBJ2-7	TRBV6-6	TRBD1	TGTGCCAGCAGTTTGCAGGACAGGAGCCAGGGCGAGCAGTACTTC	CASSLQDRSQGEQYF
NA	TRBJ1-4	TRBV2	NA	TGTGCCAGCAGTGAAGAGGTGACGGTGGGCACATTT	CASSEEVTVGTF
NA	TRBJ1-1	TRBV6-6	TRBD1	TGTGCCAGCAGTCACAAACAGGGGGCAGTAGCTGAAGCTTTCTTT	CASSHKQGAVAEAFF
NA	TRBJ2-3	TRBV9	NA	TGTGCCAGCAGCGTAGTACTAGAGGGTACCGATACGCAGTATTTT	CASSVVLEGTDTQYF
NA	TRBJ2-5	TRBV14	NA	TGTGCCAGCAGCCAGGACAGCCAAGAGACCCAGTACTTC	CASSQDSQETQYF
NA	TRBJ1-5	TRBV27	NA	TGTGCCAGCAGGCTGGGGGGAGGTAGCAATAAGCCCCAGCATTTT	CASRLGGGSNKPQHF
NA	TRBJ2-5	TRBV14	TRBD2	TGTGCCAGCAGCCAAGCGGTTAGCGGGGGGGCGTTTCGGGAGACCCAGTACTTC	CASSQAVSGGAFRETQYF
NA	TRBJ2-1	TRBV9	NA	TGTGCCAGCAGCGGGACGACAGTCCCCAATGAGCAGTTCTTC	CASSGTTVPNEQFF
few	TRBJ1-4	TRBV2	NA	TGTGCCAGCATTACGGACAGAACTAATGAAAAACTGTTTTTT	CASITDRTNEKLFF
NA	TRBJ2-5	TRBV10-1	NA	TGCGCCAGCAGCTGTCGGGGGGCAATATTGTCGTGTCGAGAGACCCAGTACTTC	CASSCRGAILSCRETQYF
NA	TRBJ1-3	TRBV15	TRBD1	TGTGCCACCAGCAGAGATCGCCAGACAGGGTCTGGAAACACCATATATTTT	CATSRDRQTGSGNTIYF
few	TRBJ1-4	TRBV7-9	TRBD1	TGTGCCAGCAGCTCGGGACAGGGGATGGGGGAAAAACTGTTTTTT	CASSSGQGMGEKLFF
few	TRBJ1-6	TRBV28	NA	TGTGCCAGCAGTTTATTGGGGGCTACACCCCTCCACTTT	CASSLLGATPLHF
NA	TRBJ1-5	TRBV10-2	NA	TGCGCCAGCAGTGAGTCGGTGGGGGGGGTCGGCAATCAGCCCCAGCATTTT	CASSESVGGVGNQPQHF
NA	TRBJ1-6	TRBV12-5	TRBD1	TGTGCTAGTGGTCCGGGACAGGTGGGTTCACCCCTCCACTTT	CASGPGQVGSPLHF
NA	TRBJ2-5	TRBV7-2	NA	TGTGCCAGTACCCCCCGTCCGGGAGAGACCCAGTACTTC	CASTPRPGETQYF
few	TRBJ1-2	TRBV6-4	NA	TGTGCCAGCAGTGGCGTTTCAGGGATAGGCTACACCTTC	CASSGVSGIGYTF
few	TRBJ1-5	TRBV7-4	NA	TGTGCCAGCAGCTTGGACAATAGCAATCAGCCCCAGCATTTT	CASSLDNSNQPQHF
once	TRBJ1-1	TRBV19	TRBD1	TGTGCCAGTAGTGTGACAGGGGGCGGCACTGAAGCTTTCTTT	CASSVTGGGTEAFF
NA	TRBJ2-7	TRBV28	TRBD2	TGTGCCAGCACCCCAGCGGGGGGACCCTACGAGCAGTACTTC	CASTPAGGPYEQYF
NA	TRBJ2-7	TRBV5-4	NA	TGTGCCAGCAGCCCGGCACAGGGTACCTACGAGCAGTACTTC	CASSPAQGTYEQYF
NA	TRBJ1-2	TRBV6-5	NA	NA	CASSTSGQGYRGYTF
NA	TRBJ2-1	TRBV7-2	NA	TGTGCCAGCAGCTCCACATACAATGAGCAGTTCTTC	CASSSTYNEQFF
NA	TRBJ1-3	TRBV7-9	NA	TGTGCCAGCAGCTTAGCGCTGTCCGGGTCTGGAAACACCATATATTTT	CASSLALSGSGNTIYF
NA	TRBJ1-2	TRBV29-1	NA	TGCAGCGTTGAAGGCTGGGGGGGCGGCTACACCTTC	CSVEGWGGGYTF
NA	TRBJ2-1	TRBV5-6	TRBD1	TGTGCCAGCAGCGTCTACCGACAGGGTGGGCGTGAGCAGTTCTTC	CASSVYRQGGREQFF
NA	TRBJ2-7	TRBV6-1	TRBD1	TGTGCCAGCAGTTCCGGGACAGGGGTTTACGAGCAGTACTTC	CASSSGTGVYEQYF
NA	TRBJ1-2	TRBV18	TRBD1	TGTGCCAGCTCACCCCGGACAGGGGTTTACTATGGCTACACCTTC	CASSPRTGVYYGYTF
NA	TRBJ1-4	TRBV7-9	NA	TGTGCCAGCAGCGAGACAGGAGAAAAACTGTTTTTT	CASSETGEKLFF
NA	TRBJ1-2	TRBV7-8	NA	TGTGCCAGCAGCTTAAGGGGCCCTAACTATGGCTACACCTTC	CASSLRGPNYGYTF
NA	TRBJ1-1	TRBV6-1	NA	TGTGCCAGCACATCAACAGGGTGGACTGAAGCTTTCTTT	CASTSTGWTEAFF
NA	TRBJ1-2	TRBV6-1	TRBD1	TGTGCCAGCAGTGAAAGACAGGGACTCGATGGCTACACCTTC	CASSERQGLDGYTF
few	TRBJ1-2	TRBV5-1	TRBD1	TGCGCCAGCAGCACCGGGACAGGGGATCGTGGCTACACCTTC	CASSTGTGDRGYTF
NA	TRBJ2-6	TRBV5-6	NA	TGTGCCAGCAGCCCCGGAGGCTCTGGGGCCAACGTCCTGACTTTC	CASSPGGSGANVLTF
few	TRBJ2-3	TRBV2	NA	TGTGCCAGCAATGTCGGGGTCCTAGATACGCAGTATTTT	CASNVGVLDTQYF
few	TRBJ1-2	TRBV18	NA	TGTGCCAGCTCACCGCCTAGCTTAGTCGGCTACACCTTC	CASSPPSLVGYTF